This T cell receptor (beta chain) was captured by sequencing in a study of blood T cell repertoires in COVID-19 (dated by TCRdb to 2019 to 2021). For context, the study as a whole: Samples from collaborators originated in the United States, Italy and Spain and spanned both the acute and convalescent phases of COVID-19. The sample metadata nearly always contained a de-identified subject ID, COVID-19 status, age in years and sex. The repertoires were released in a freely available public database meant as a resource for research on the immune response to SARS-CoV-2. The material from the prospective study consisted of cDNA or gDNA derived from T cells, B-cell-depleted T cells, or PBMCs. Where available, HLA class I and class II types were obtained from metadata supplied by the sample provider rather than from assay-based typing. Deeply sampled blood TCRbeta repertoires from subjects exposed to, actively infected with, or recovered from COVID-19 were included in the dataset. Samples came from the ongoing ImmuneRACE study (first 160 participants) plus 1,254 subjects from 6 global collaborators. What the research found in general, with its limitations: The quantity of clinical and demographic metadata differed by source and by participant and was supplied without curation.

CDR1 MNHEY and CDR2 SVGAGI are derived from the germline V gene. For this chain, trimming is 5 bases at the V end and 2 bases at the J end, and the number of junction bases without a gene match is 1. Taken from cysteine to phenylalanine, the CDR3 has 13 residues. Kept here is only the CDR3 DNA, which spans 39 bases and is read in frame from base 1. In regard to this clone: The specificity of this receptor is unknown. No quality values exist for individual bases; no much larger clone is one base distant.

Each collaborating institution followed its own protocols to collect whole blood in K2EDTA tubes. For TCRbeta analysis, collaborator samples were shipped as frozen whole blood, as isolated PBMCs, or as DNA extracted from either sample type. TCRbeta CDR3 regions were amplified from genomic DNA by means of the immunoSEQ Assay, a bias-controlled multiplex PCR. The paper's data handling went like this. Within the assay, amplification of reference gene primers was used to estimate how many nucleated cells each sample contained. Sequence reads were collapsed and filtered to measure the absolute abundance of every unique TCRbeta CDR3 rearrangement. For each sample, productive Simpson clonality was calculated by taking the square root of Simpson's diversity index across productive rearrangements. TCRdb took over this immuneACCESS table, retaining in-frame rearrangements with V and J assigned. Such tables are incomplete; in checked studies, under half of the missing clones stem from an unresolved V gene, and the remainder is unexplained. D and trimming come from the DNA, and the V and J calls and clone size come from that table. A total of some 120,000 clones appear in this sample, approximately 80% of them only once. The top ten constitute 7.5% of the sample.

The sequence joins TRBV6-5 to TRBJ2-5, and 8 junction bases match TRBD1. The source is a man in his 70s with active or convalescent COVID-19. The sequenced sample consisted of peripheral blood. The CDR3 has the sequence CASSTGGQETQYF. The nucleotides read TGTGCCAGCAGTACAGGGGGTCAAGAGACCCAGTACTTC.